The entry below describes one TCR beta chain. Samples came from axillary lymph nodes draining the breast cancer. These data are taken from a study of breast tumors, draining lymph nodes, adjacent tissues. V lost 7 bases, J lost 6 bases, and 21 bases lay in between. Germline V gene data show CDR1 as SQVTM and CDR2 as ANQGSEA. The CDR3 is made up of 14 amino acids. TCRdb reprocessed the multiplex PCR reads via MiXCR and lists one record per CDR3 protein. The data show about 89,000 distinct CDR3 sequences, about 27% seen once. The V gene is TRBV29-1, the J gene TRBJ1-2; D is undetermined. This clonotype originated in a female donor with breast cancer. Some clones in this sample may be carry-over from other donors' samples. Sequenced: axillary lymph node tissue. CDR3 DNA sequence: TGCAGCGCCCGAGGGCAGTTTTCCTACAATGGCTACACCTTC. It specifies CSARGQFSYNGYTF.